What follows are 30 T cell receptor beta chains derived from one specimen sequenced in a study of monozygotic twins with inflammatory bowel disease. TCRdb re-called the 5' RACE reads; one entry per CDR3 protein, DNA not given. This sample lists about 380,000 distinct CDR3 sequences; its ten largest clones have just over 2.5%. Sequencing was carried out using blood. All receptors come from a human donor with ulcerative colitis or Crohn's disease, or a healthy co-twin of an affected twin (not recorded which).

V is TRBV18 and J is TRBJ2-2; TCRdb's D call, TRBD1, is unchecked because there is no DNA. The CDR3 is 16 residues long. The germline CDR1 and CDR2 sequences are KGHSH and LQKENI. Here the CDR3 reads CASSPRQVSNTGELFF.

The chain employs TRBV24-1 and TRBJ2-5; TCRdb proposes TRBD1, but this gene call is untestable without DNA. CDR1 and CDR2 (germline): KGHDR, SFDVKD. The CDR3 loop spans 14 amino acids. The CDR3 spells CATSEVGGGKTQYF.

V usage is TRBV3-1 and J usage is TRBJ2-3; TCRdb returns TRBD1, unconfirmable since there is no DNA. The CDR3 covers 15 residues. The germline V gene encodes CDR1 LGHDT and CDR2 YNNKEL (reference sequence). The CDR3 loop reads CASRRAGAGTDTQYF.

The chain employs TRBV5-1 and TRBJ1-1. Germline V CDR1 and CDR2: SGHRS, YFSETQ. CDR3 length equals 14 residues. CDR3 protein: CASSLATGYTEAFF. Looking up the rest from reference TRBV5-1 and TRBJ1-1 gives the full variable domain: KAGVTQTPRYLIKTRGQQVTLSCSPISGHRSVSWYQQTPGQGLQFLFEYFSETQRNKGNFPGRFSGRQFSNSRSEMNVSTLELGDSALYLCASSLATGYTEAFFGQGTRLTVV.

This chain uses TRBV13 with TRBJ1-2; TCRdb's D call of TRBD1 is untestable without DNA. Germline assignment: CDR1 PRHDT and CDR2 FYEKMQ (reference sequence). This CDR3 has 15 residues. The CDR3 here is CASSLWGSSNYGYTF.

This chain joins TRBV28 and TRBJ2-3; TCRdb's D gene call, TRBD1, goes unchecked for lack of DNA. CDR3 length: 15 residues. Germline loops: CDR1 MDHEN, CDR2 SYDVKM. The CDR3 loop is CASSFQTGGADTQYF.

The chain is built from TRBV7-2 and TRBJ2-3. The CDR3 is 15 amino acids. CDR1 and CDR2 from the germline V gene are SGHTA and FQGNSA. CDR3: CASRVFGSSMNTQYF.

The J gene is TRBJ2-2, the V gene TRBV20-1; no DNA is available, so the TRBD1 call from TCRdb remains unchecked. The CDR3 runs 17 residues. Germline CDR1 is DFQATT and CDR2 is SNEGSKA (reference sequence). The CDR3 here is CSARKERDRGNTGELFF.

The chain is built from TRBV27 and TRBJ1-5; TCRdb's D call, TRBD1, is unchecked because there is no DNA. The germline gives CDR1 MNHEY, CDR2 SMNVEV (reference sequence). The CDR3 is 14 amino acids. The CDR3 region is CASSFGTGAQPQHF.

The chain recombines TRBV27 with TRBJ2-7; the TCRdb D gene call, TRBD2, has no DNA to confirm it. Per germline, CDR1 MNHEY and CDR2 SMNVEV (reference sequence). There are 12 residues in the CDR3. The chain's CDR3 is CASSKAGYEQYF.

The chain employs TRBV11-2 and TRBJ2-5; TCRdb picks TRBD1, but there is no DNA to check that call. Germline CDR1 is SGHAT and CDR2 is FQNNGV. The CDR3 has 16 residues. The CDR3 region is CASSFSGTGAIETQYF. Supplemented by reference TRBV11-2 and TRBJ2-5, the full variable domain reads EAGVAQSPRYKIIEKRQSVAFWCNPISGHATLYWYQQILGQGPKLLIQFQNNGVVDDSQLPKDRFSAERLKGVDSTLKIQPAKLEDSAVYLCASSFSGTGAIETQYFGPGTRLLVL.

V and J are TRBV20-1 and TRBJ2-3. This CDR3 region has 15 residues. CDR1 is DFQATT and CDR2 is SNEGSKA in the germline V gene (reference sequence). CDR3 in amino acids: CSALHLKISTDTQYF.

The rearrangement uses TRBV27 and TRBJ2-7; TCRdb's D call, TRBD2, is unchecked because there is no DNA. The germline gives CDR1 MNHEY, CDR2 SMNVEV (reference sequence). The CDR3 runs to 15 residues. The CDR3 region is CASSLFRGGGYEQYF.

The V call is TRBV7-9, the J call TRBJ1-6; TCRdb selects TRBD1, and the lack of DNA leaves this call unchecked. Germline V gives CDR1 SEHNR, CDR2 FQNEAQ (reference sequence). This CDR3 comprises 14 residues. This chain's CDR3 is CASSLGQGGSPLHF.

The chain has TRBV7-9 and TRBJ1-2; TCRdb's D gene call, TRBD1, goes unchecked for lack of DNA. Per germline, CDR1 SEHNR and CDR2 FQNEAQ (reference sequence). The CDR3 runs to 15 residues. The CDR3: CASSSWDRGPYGYTF.

The CDR3 spells CASSPGGGARAQHF. The chain carries TRBV7-2 and TRBJ1-5; TCRdb outputs TRBD1, but without DNA this stays unchecked. This CDR3 is built from 14 residues. Looked up from germline, CDR1 is SGHTA and CDR2 is FQGNSA.

The chain is built from TRBV27 and TRBJ2-7; TCRdb selects TRBD1, and the lack of DNA leaves this call unchecked. This CDR3 region has 16 residues. CDR1 is MNHEY, CDR2 SMNVEV, per germline (reference sequence). The CDR3 loop is CASSVPGGIGVYEQYF.

The rearrangement uses TRBV7-2 and TRBJ2-7; lacking DNA, the TRBD2 call made by TCRdb goes unchecked. The CDR3 is 15 residues long. CDR1 is SGHTA and CDR2 is FQGNSA in the germline V gene. CDR3 in amino acids: CASSLELAWGYEQYF.

The chain employs TRBV28 and TRBJ1-5; the D gene TCRdb calls, TRBD1, cannot be checked with no DNA. The germline V gene has CDR1 MDHEN and CDR2 SYDVKM. The length of the CDR3 is 15 residues. CDR3 protein: CASTLDRYSNQPQHF.

The chain carries TRBV5-1 and TRBJ1-1. This CDR3 comprises 13 residues. Germline CDR1 is SGHRS and CDR2 is YFSETQ. CDR3 sequence reads: CASSLVSDTDAFF.

The genes are TRBV7-2 and TRBJ1-1. Germline assignment: CDR1 SGHTA and CDR2 FQGNSA. The CDR3 runs to 15 residues. This chain's CDR3 is CASSLEGFMNTEAFF.

The CDR3 is CASRPTSGGKNEQFF. The chain carries TRBV2 and TRBJ2-1; TCRdb's assignment of TRBD2 cannot be checked, as there is no DNA. This CDR3 has 15 residues. The V gene's germline CDR1 is SNHLY and CDR2 FYNNEI.

V and J are TRBV20-1 and TRBJ2-7; TCRdb names TRBD1, which stays unverified in the absence of DNA. This CDR3 is built from 14 residues. CDR1 and CDR2 (germline): DFQATT, SNEGSKA (reference sequence). The chain's CDR3 is CSARQGSNSYEQYF.

The chain couples TRBV5-6 to TRBJ2-7. This CDR3 is built from 14 residues. Looked up from germline, CDR1 is SGHDT and CDR2 is YYEEEE. CDR3 residues: CASSLDWSNYEQYF.

The chain combines TRBV7-2 with TRBJ2-5; the TCRdb D gene call, TRBD1, has no DNA to confirm it. The CDR3 spans 15 residues. Germline CDR1 reads SGHTA; CDR2 reads FQGNSA. The CDR3 protein is CASSKTGQGSNPQYF.

The J gene is TRBJ2-7, the V gene TRBV6-2 or TRBV6-3. This CDR3 spans 14 amino acids. Germline loops: CDR1 MNHEY, CDR2 SVGEGT. CDR3 residues: CASNILGNFGEQYF.

This chain joins TRBV7-2 and TRBJ2-5. Germline V gives CDR1 SGHTA, CDR2 FQGNSA. The CDR3 is made up of 13 amino acids. The CDR3 sequence is CASSLVTYGTQYF.

V gene TRBV18 combines with J gene TRBJ2-1; with no DNA, the TCRdb D assignment of TRBD2 cannot be verified. This CDR3 has 13 residues. The germline V gene encodes CDR1 KGHSH and CDR2 LQKENI. The CDR3 sequence is CASSRGGRNEQFF.

CDR3 region: CATRPGQSHSPLHF. V and J are TRBV3-1 and TRBJ1-6; TCRdb picks TRBD1, but there is no DNA to check that call. Germline CDR1 reads LGHDT; CDR2 reads YNNKEL (reference sequence). The CDR3 length is 14 residues.

The chain carries TRBV5-1 and TRBJ2-7. The CDR3 covers 14 residues. CDR1 SGHRS and CDR2 YFSETQ come from the germline V gene. CDR3 in amino acids: CASSLAGGSYEQYF. The full variable domain, with the rest looked up from reference TRBV5-1 and TRBJ2-7, is KAGVTQTPRYLIKTRGQQVTLSCSPISGHRSVSWYQQTPGQGLQFLFEYFSETQRNKGNFPGRFSGRQFSNSRSEMNVSTLELGDSALYLCASSLAGGSYEQYFGPGTRLTVT.